The T cell receptor (beta chain) under discussion was sequenced for a study of blood T cell repertoires in COVID-19. The assay was immunoSEQ multiplex PCR, and TCRdb's table has in-frame clones only and misses some. The profile shows some 400,000 clones, 85% to 90% of them singletons. This CDR3 contains 12 residues. V dropped 5 bases and J dropped 3 bases, with 10 bases sitting between them. From germline, CDR1 is SQVTM and CDR2 ANQGSEA. Sequenced: PBMCs or T cells enriched from blood (not recorded which). The rearrangement joins TRBV29-1 to TRBJ1-2; the D is unclear. This clonotype originated in a man aged 30 to 39 who had recovered from COVID-19. CDR3 loop: CSVWRVYYGYTF. CDR3 nucleotides: TGCAGCGTTTGGAGAGTTTACTATGGCTACACCTTC.